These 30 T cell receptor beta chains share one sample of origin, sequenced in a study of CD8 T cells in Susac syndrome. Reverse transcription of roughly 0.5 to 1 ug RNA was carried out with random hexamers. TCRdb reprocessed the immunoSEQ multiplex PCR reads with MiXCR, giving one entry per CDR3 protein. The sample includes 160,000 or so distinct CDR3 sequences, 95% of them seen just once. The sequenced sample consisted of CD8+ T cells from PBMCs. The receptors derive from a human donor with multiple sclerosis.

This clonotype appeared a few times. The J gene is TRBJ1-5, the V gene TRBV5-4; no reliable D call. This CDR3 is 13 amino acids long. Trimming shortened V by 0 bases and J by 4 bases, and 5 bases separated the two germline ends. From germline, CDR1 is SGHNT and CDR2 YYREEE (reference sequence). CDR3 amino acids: CASSLGWNQPQHF. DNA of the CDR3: TGTGCCAGCAGCTTGGGCTGGAATCAGCCCCAGCATTTT. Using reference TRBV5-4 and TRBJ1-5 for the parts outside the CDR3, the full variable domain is ETGVTQSPTHLIKTRGQQVTLRCSSQSGHNTVSWYQQALGQGPQFIFQYYREEENGRGNFPPRFSGLQFPNYSSELNVNALELDDSALYLCASSLGWNQPQHFGDGTRLSIL.

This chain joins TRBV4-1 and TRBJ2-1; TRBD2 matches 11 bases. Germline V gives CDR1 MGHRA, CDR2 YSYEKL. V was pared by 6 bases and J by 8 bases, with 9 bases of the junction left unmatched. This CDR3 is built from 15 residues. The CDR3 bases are TGCGCCAGCAGGGGGGGACTAGCGGTTTTGGATGAGCAGTTCTTC. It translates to CASRGGLAVLDEQFF.

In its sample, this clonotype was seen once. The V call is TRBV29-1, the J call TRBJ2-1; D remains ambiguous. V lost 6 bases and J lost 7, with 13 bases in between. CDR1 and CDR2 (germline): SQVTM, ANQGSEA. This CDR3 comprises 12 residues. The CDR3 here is CSVPGSGNEQFF. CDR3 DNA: TGCAGCGTCCCAGGTTCGGGTAATGAGCAGTTCTTC.

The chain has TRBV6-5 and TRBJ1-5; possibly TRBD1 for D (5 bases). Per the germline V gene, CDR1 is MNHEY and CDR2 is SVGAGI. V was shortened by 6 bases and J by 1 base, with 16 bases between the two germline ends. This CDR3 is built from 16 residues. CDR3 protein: CASRYVGTESNQPQHF. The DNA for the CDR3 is TGTGCCAGCAGGTACGTCGGGACGGAGAGCAATCAGCCCCAGCATTTT.

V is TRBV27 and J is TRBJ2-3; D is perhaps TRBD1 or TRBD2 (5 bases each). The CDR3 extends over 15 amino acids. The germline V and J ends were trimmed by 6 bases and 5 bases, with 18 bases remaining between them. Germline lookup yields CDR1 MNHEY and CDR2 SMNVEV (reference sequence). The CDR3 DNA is TGTGCCAGCAGCCCGCTGAGGGGACGGGGAGATACGCAGTATTTT. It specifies CASSPLRGRGDTQYF.

The CDR3 loop is CASSARDPPDTQYF. The CDR3 DNA sequence: TGTGCCAGCAGCGCGAGGGACCCTCCGGATACGCAGTATTTT. J is TRBJ2-3 and V is TRBV9; D tentatively fits TRBD1 or TRBD2 (5 bases each). Trimming removed 3 bases from V and 6 bases from J, with 14 bases in between. Germline V gene lookup returns CDR1 SGDLS and CDR2 YYNGEE. This CDR3 has 14 amino acids.

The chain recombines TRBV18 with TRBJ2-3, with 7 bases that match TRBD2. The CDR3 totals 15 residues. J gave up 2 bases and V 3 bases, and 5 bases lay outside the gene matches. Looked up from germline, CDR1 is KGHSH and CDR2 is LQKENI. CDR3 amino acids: CASSPGDYITDTQYF. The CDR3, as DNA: TGTGCCAGCTCACCCGGGGACTACATCACAGATACGCAGTATTTT.

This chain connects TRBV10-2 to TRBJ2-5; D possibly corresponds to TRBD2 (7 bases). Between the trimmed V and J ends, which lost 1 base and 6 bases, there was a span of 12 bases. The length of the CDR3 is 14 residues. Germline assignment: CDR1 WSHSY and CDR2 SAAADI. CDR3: CASSEWGGAKTQYF. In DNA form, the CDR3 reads TGCGCCAGCAGTGAGTGGGGGGGGGCAAAGACCCAGTACTTC.

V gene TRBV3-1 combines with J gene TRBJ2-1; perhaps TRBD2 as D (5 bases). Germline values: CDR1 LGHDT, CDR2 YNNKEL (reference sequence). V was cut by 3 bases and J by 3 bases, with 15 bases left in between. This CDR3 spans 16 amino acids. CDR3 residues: CASSQSGKDFYNEQFF. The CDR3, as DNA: TGTGCCAGCAGCCAGAGCGGAAAGGACTTCTACAATGAGCAGTTCTTC.

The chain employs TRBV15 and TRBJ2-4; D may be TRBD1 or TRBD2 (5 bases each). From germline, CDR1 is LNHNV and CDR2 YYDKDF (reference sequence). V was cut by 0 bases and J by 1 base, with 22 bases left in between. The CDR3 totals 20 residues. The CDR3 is CATSRDSVNEGRRAKNIQYF. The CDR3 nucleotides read TGTGCCACCAGCAGAGATTCCGTGAATGAGGGGCGACGGGCCAAAAACATTCAGTACTTC.

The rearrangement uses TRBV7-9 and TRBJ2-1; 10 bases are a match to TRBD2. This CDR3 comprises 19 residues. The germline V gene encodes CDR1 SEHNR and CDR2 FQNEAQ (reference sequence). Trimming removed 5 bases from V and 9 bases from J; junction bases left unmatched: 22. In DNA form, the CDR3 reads TGTGCCAGCAGCCATGGACTAGCGGATGTTCTGGCGGCAACGGGTGAGCAGTTCTTC. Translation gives CASSHGLADVLAATGEQFF.

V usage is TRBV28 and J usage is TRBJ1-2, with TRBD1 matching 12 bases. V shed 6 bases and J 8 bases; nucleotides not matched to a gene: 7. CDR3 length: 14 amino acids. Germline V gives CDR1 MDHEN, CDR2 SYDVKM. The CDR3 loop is CASRGSGQGAGYTF. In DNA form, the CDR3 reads TGTGCCAGCAGGGGATCGGGACAGGGGGCAGGCTACACCTTC.

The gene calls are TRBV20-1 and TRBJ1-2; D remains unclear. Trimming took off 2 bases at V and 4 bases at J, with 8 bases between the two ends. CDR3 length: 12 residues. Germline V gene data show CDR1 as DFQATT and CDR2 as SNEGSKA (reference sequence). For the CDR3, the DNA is TGCAGTGCTAGAAACCGAGGCTATGGCTACACCTTC. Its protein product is CSARNRGYGYTF.

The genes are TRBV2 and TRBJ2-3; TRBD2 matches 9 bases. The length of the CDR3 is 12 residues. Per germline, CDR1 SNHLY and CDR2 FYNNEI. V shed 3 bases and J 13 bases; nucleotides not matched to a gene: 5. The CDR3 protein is CASSEGRGGKYF. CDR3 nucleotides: TGTGCCAGCAGTGAGGGGCGGGGGGGCAAGTATTTT.

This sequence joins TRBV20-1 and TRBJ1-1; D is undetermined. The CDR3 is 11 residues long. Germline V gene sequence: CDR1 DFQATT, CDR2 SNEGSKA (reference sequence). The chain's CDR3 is CSATPSAEAFF. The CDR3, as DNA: TGCAGCGCAACACCGAGCGCTGAAGCTTTCTTT.

CDR3 sequence (DNA): TGTGCCACCAGCGGCCGGGACAGGACCTACGAGCAGTACTTC. Its translation is CATSGRDRTYEQYF. V gene TRBV15 combines with J gene TRBJ2-7; 8 nucleotides match TRBD1. After removal of 5 bases from V and 2 bases from J, the junction contained 5 bases not matched to a gene. The CDR3 length is 14 residues. CDR1 and CDR2 from the germline V gene are LNHNV and YYDKDF (reference sequence).

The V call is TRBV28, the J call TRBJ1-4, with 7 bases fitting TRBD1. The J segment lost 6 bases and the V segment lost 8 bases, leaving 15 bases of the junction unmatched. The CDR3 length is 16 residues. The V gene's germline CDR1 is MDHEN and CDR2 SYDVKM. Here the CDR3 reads CASRPISGTVYEKLFF. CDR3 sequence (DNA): TGTGCCAGCCGGCCGATATCCGGGACAGTTTATGAAAAACTGTTTTTT.

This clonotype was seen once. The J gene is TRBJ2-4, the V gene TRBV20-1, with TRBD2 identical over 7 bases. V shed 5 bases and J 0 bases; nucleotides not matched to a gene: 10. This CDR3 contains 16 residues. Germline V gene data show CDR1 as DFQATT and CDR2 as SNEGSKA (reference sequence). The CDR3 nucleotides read TGCAGTGCTTTCCCAGGGAGGGGACTAGCCAAAAACATTCAGTACTTC. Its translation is CSAFPGRGLAKNIQYF.

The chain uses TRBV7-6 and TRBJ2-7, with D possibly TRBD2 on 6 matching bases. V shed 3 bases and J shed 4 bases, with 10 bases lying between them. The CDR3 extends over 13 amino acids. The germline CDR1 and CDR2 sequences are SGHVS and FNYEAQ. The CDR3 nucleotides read TGTGCCAGCAGCTTGAAGGCGGGATACGAGCAGTACTTC. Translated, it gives CASSLKAGYEQYF. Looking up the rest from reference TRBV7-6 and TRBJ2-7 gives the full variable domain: GAGVSQSPRYKVTKRGQDVALRCDPISGHVSLYWYRQALGQGPEFLTYFNYEAQQDKSGLPNDRFSAERPEGSISTLTIQRTEQRDSAMYRCASSLKAGYEQYFGPGTRLTVT.

In DNA, the CDR3 is TGTGCCAGCAGCTTAGGGGGAACAGGTCAGCCCCAGCATTTT. It codes for CASSLGGTGQPQHF. The genes are TRBV11-2 and TRBJ1-5, with TRBD1 as a possible D gene (5 bases). There are 14 residues in the CDR3. Looked up from germline, CDR1 is SGHAT and CDR2 is FQNNGV. Trimming pared 1 base from V and 6 bases from J, leaving 10 bases between. The full variable domain, with the rest looked up from reference TRBV11-2 and TRBJ1-5, is EAGVAQSPRYKIIEKRQSVAFWCNPISGHATLYWYQQILGQGPKLLIQFQNNGVVDDSQLPKDRFSAERLKGVDSTLKIQPAKLEDSAVYLCASSLGGTGQPQHFGDGTRLSIL.

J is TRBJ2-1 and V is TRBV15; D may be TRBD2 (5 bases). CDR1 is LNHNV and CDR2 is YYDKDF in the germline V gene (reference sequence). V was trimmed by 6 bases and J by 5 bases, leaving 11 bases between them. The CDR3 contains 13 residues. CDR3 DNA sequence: TGTGCCACCAGATCGCTAGCCGACAATGAGCAGTTCTTC. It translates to CATRSLADNEQFF. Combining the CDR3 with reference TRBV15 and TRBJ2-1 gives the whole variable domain DAMVIQNPRYQVTQFGKPVTLSCSQTLNHNVMYWYQQKSSQAPKLLFHYYDKDFNNEADTPDNFQSRRPNTSFCFLDIRSPGLGDTAMYLCATRSLADNEQFFGPGTRLTVL.

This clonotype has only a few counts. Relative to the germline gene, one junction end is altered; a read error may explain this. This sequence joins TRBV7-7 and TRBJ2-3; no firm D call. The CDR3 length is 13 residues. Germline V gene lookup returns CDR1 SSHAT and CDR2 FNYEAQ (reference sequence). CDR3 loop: CASSLLTTDTQYF. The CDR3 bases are TGTGCTAGCAGCTTACTCACCACAGATACGCAGTATTTT. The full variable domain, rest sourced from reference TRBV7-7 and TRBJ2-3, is GAGVSQSPRYKVTKRGQDVTLRCDPISSHATLYWYQQALGQGPEFLTYFNYEAQPDKSGLPSDRFSAERPEGSISTLTIQRTEQRDSAMYRCASSLLTTDTQYFGPGTRLTVL.

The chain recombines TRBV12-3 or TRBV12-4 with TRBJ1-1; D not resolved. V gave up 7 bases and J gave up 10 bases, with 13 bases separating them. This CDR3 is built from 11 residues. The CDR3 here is CASTPGNRAFF. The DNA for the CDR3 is TGTGCCAGCACCCCCGGGAACCGAGCTTTCTTT.

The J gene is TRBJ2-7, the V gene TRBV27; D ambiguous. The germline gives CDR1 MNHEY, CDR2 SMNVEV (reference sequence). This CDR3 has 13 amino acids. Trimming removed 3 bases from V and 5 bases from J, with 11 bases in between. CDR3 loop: CASSLGWFDEQYF. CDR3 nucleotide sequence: TGTGCCAGCAGTTTGGGGTGGTTTGACGAGCAGTACTTC.

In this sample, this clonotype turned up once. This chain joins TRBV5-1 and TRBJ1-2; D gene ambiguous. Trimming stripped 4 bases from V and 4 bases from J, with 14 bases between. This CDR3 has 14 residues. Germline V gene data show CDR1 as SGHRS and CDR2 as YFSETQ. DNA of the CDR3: TGCGCCAGCAGCAGCACCCGGGGTGGCTATGGCTACACCTTC. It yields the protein CASSSTRGGYGYTF.

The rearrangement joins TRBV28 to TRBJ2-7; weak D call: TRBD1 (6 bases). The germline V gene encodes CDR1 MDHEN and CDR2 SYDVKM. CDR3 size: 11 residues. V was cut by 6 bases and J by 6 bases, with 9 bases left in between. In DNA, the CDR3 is TGTGCCAGCAGGGACAGTCTCGAGCAGTACTTC. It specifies CASRDSLEQYF.

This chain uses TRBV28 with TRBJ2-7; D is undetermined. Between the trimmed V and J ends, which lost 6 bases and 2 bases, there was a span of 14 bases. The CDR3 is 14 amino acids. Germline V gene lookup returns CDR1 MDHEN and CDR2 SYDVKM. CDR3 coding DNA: TGTGCCAGCAGCCCCTTATGGAGAGCCTACGAGCAGTACTTC. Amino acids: CASSPLWRAYEQYF.

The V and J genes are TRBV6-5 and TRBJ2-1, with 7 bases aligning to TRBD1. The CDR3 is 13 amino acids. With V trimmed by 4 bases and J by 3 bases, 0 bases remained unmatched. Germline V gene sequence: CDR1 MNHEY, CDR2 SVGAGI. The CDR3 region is CASSWDSYNEQFF. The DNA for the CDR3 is TGTGCCAGCAGTTGGGACAGCTACAATGAGCAGTTCTTC.

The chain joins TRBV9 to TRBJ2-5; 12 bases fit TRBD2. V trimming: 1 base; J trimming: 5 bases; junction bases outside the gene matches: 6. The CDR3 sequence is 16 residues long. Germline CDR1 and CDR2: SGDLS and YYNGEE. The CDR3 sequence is CASSVTSGGTGETQYF. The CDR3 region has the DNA TGTGCCAGCAGCGTAACTAGCGGGGGGACCGGGGAGACCCAGTACTTC. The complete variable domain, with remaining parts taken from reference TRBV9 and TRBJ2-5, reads DSGVTQTPKHLITATGQRVTLRCSPRSGDLSVYWYQQSLDQGLQFLIQYYNGEERAKGNILERFSAQQFPDLHSELNLSSLELGDSALYFCASSVTSGGTGETQYFGPGTRLLVL.

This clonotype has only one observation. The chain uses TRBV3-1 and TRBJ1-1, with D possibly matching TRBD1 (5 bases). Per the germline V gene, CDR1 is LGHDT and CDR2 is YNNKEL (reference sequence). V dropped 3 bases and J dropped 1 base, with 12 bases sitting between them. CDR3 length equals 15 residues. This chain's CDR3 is CASSQRGPRNTEAFF. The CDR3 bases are TGTGCCAGCAGCCAGAGGGGCCCTCGGAACACTGAAGCTTTCTTT.